This T cell receptor (beta chain) is from a study of siplizumab effects on memory and regulatory T cells. From germline, CDR1 is SNHLY and CDR2 FYNNEI. The CDR3 consists of 15 residues. V lost 2 bases to trimming and J lost 7 bases; unmatched junction nucleotides: 6. Points on this clone: Its target is unknown.

Generated by immunoSEQ multiplex PCR, the TCRdb table keeps only in-frame clones and is missing some. The sample holds about 100,000 clones, around 93% seen once. Study outcomes and limitations: Solely a minor proportion of alloreactive clones could be assigned to unstimulated subsets.

The rearrangement joins TRBV2 to TRBJ2-1; 9 positions match TRBD2. Sequenced input: non-Treg CD4+ T cells sorted from blood. This receptor was obtained from a human donor in good health. For the CDR3, the DNA is TGTGCCAGCAGTGAAAGGGCGGGAGGGTGGAATGAGCAGTTCTTC. Its protein product is CASSERAGGWNEQFF.